This passage covers 2 T cell receptor beta chains from one sample sequenced in a study of CD8+ T cells in alopecia areata. RNA was extracted and reverse transcribed into cDNA as the sequencing template. Sequenced by immunoSEQ multiplex PCR; TCRdb stores in-frame clones only, minus some. The sample has 110,000 to 150,000 clones, 58% seen once. Source: CD4+ T cells sorted from blood, taken at week 0. Receptors originate from a human donor with alopecia areata.

This chain connects TRBV29-1 to TRBJ2-2, with a tentative D call TRBD1 (5 bases). The germline V and J ends were trimmed by 5 bases and 5 bases, with 15 bases remaining between them. Germline assignment: CDR1 SQVTM and CDR2 ANQGSEA. The CDR3 is made up of 14 amino acids. CDR3 region: CSVRELRVTGELFF. Written as DNA, the CDR3 is TGCAGCGTTAGGGAACTCAGGGTGACCGGGGAGCTGTTTTTT.

This clone was seen once. This chain joins TRBV29-1 and TRBJ1-1, with D tentatively TRBD1 (5 bases). Germline-derived CDR1 and CDR2 are SQVTM and ANQGSEA. Trimming stripped 2 bases from V and 4 bases from J, with 11 bases between. There are 13 residues in the CDR3. The CDR3 loop is CSVEQGQGTEAFF. The CDR3 DNA follows: TGCAGCGTTGAACAGGGTCAGGGCACTGAAGCTTTCTTT.